This note documents a single T cell receptor (beta chain) sequence. Antigen specificity is unknown. This CDR3 contains 15 residues. V was clipped by 1 base and J by 7 bases, with 11 bases between them. CDR1 is LGHNA, CDR2 YNFKEQ, per germline. The sample is drawn from a study of T cells in localized non-small cell lung cancer. General study points: Adjacent uninvolved lung had the highest clonality, suggesting focused antigen responses. Prolonged overall survival went with higher T cell density in the blood.

Using immunoSEQ multiplex PCR, the repertoire was profiled, and TCRdb retains in-frame clones only, with some absent. The table lists some 19,000 clones, just over 90% of them singletons, with roughly 4% in the top ten. Source: peripheral blood, taken before any cancer treatment. The rearrangement joins TRBV4-2 to TRBJ1-6, with D perhaps TRBD1 (5 bases). This TCR was sampled from a male donor at least 60 years old with stage I squamous cell lung carcinoma. As DNA, the CDR3 is TGTGCCAGCAGCCAAGGCGGGGGGGAAAATTCACCCCTCCACTTT. Protein product: CASSQGGGENSPLHF.